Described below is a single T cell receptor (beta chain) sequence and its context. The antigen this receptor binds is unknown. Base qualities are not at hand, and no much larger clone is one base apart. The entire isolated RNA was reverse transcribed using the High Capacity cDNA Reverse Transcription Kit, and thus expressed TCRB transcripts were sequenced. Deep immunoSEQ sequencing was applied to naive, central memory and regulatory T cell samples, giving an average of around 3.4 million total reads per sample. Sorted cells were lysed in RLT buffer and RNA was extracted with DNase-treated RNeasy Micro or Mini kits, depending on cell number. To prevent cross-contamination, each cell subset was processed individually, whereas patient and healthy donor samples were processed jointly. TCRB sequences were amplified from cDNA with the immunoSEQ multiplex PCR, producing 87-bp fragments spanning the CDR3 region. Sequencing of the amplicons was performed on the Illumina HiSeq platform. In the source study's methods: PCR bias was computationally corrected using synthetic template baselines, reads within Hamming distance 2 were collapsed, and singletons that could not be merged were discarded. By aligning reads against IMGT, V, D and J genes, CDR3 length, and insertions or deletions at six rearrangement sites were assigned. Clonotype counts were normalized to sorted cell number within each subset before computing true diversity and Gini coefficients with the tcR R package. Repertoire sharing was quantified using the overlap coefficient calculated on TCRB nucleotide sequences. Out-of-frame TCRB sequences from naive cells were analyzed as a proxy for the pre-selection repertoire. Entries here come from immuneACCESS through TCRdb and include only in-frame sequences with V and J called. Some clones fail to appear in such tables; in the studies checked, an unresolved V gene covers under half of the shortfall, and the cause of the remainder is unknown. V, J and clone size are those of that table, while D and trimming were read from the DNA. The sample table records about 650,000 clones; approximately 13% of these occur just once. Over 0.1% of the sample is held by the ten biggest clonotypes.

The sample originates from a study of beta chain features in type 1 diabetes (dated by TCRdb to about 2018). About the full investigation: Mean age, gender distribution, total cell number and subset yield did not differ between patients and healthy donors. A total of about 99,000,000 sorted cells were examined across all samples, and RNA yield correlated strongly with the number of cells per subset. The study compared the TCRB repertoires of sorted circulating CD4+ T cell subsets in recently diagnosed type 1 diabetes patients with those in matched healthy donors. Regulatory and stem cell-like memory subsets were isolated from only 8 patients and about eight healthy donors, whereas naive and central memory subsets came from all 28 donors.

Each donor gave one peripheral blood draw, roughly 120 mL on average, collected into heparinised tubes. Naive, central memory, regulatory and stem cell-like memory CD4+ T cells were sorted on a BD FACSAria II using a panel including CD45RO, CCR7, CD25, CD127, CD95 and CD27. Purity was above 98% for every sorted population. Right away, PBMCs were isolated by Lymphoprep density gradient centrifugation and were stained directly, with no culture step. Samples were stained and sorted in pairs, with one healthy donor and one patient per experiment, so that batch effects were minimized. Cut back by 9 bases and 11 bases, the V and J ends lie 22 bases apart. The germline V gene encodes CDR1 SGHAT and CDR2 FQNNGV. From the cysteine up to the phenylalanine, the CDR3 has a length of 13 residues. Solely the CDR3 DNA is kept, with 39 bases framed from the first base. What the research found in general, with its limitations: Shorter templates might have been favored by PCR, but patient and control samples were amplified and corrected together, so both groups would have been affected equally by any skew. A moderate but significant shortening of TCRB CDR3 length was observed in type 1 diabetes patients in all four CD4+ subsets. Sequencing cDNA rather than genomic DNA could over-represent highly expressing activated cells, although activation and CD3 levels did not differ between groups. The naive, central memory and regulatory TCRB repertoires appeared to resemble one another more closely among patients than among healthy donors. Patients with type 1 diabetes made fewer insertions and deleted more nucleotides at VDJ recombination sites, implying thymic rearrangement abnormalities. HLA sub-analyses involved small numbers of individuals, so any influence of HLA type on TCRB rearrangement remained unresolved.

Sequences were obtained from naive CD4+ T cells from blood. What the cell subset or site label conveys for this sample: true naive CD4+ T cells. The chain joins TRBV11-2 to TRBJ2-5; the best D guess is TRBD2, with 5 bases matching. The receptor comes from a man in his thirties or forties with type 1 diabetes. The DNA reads TGTGCCAGTGGGCTAGATCCCAGTGGGGAGCAGTACTTC. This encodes CASGLDPSGEQYF.